This T cell receptor (beta chain) was captured by sequencing in a study of beta chain features in type 1 diabetes (dated by TCRdb to about 2018). A note on the overall study: No differences in mean age, gender distribution, total cell number or subset yield were found between patients and healthy donors. The study compared TCRB repertoires of sorted circulating CD4+ T cell subsets between recently diagnosed type 1 diabetes patients and matched healthy donors. A total of roughly 100 million sorted cells were examined across all samples, and the number of cells per subset was strongly correlated with RNA yield. Naive and central memory subsets were obtained from all 30 or so donors, but regulatory and stem cell-like memory subsets were isolated from only 8 patients and 8 healthy donors.

Study-level results and caveats: A moderate but significant shortening of TCRB CDR3 length was observed in type 1 diabetes patients in all four CD4+ subsets. Only small numbers of individuals were included in the HLA sub-analyses, which left unresolved whether HLA type had any influence on TCRB rearrangement. Patients with type 1 diabetes made fewer insertions and deleted more nucleotides at VDJ recombination sites, implying thymic rearrangement abnormalities. The naive, central memory and regulatory TCRB repertoires appeared to resemble one another more closely among patients than among healthy donors. PCR might favor shorter templates, but patient and control samples were amplified and corrected together, so any skew would affect both groups equally. Because cDNA was sequenced instead of genomic DNA, activated cells with high expression could be over-represented, although the groups did not differ in activation or CD3 levels.

From each donor, a single peripheral blood sample of around 120 mL on average was drawn into heparinised tubes. Using a panel that included CD45RO, CCR7, CD25, CD127, CD95 and CD27, naive, central memory, regulatory and stem cell-like memory CD4+ T cells were sorted on a BD FACSAria II. Purity was above 95% for every sorted population. PBMCs were isolated right away by Lymphoprep density gradient centrifugation and were stained directly, without culture. Samples were stained and sorted in pairs, with one healthy donor and one patient per experiment, so that batch effects were minimized. As concerns this clone: Which antigen it targets is not known. There are no base qualities to consult, and no much larger clone falls within one base.

The entire amount of isolated RNA was reverse transcribed using the High Capacity cDNA Reverse Transcription Kit, so the sequenced TCRB transcripts were expressed ones. Deep immunoSEQ sequencing was performed on naive, central memory and regulatory T cell samples, with an average of roughly 3.5 million total reads per sample. Sorted cells were lysed in RLT buffer and RNA was extracted with DNase-treated RNeasy Micro or Mini kits, depending on cell number. Each cell subset was processed separately to prevent cross-contamination, with patient and healthy donor samples processed together. Using the immunoSEQ multiplex PCR, TCRB sequences were amplified from cDNA into 87-bp fragments spanning the CDR3 region. Amplicons were sequenced on the Illumina HiSeq platform. Concerning the study's data processing: PCR bias was computationally corrected using synthetic template baselines, reads within Hamming distance 2 were collapsed, and singletons that could not be merged were discarded. Reads were aligned to IMGT to assign V, D and J genes, CDR3 length, and insertions or deletions at six rearrangement sites. Within each subset, clonotype counts were normalized to sorted cell number, and only after that were true diversity and Gini coefficients computed with the tcR R package. The overlap coefficient, calculated on TCRB nucleotide sequences, was used to quantify repertoire sharing. As a proxy for the pre-selection repertoire, out-of-frame TCRB sequences from naive cells were analyzed. TCRdb mirrors the immuneACCESS table, restricted to in-frame sequences. Some clones are absent from its copies; in checked studies, under half trace to an unresolved V gene, and the reason for the others is unknown. That table furnishes V, J and clone size, whereas the DNA furnished D and trimming. A total of around 360,000 clones appear in this sample, around 12% of them only once. Around 0.01% of the sample goes to the ten largest clones.

What was sequenced was naive CD4+ T cells from blood. The sample's cell subset or site label, decoded: true naive CD4+ T cells. The receptor was isolated from a woman under 30 with type 1 diabetes.

The nucleotides are TGTGCCAGTAACCCAGGTGGACAGATCACAGATACGCAGTATTTT. Its protein product is CASNPGGQITDTQYF. The chain couples TRBV19 to TRBJ2-3, with TRBD1 tentatively as D gene (6 bases match). The germline V gene (reference sequence) gives CDR1 as LNHDA and CDR2 as SQIVND. V drops 7 bases and J drops 2 bases, leaving 16 bases in between. Spanning cysteine to phenylalanine, the CDR3 consists of 15 amino acids. Of the read, only the CDR3 DNA is kept; its 45 bases are in frame from base 1.